Shown below are 21 T cell receptor beta chains from a single sample sequenced in a study of cytomegalovirus exposure and HLA in healthy donors. TCRdb keeps only in-frame clones here, not all; method: immunoSEQ multiplex PCR. The sample lists 100,000 to 150,000 clones; roughly nine tenths were seen once. Sequenced input: PBMCs. These receptors came from a woman younger than 30 in good health and CMV-seronegative.

The rearrangement links TRBV18 to TRBJ2-4, with D maybe TRBD1 (5 bases). CDR1 and CDR2 from the germline V gene are KGHSH and LQKENI. CDR3 length equals 13 residues. Trimming stripped 6 bases from V and 7 bases from J, with 13 bases between. The CDR3 loop is CASSLPTVNIQYF. DNA of the CDR3: TGTGCCAGCTCCCTCCCGACAGTCAACATTCAGTACTTC.

The chain uses TRBV5-4 and TRBJ1-3; D is perhaps TRBD1 (5 bases). Per the germline V gene, CDR1 is SGHNT and CDR2 is YYREEE (reference sequence). The ends were cut back, 9 bases at V and 4 bases at J, with 20 bases in the middle. The CDR3 contains 15 residues. CDR3 sequence reads: CAIHQWGGSGNTIYF. The CDR3 nucleotides are TGTGCCATTCATCAGTGGGGGGGGTCCGGAAACACCATATATTTT.

J is TRBJ2-3 and V is TRBV4-1; D is possibly TRBD2 (6 bases). Germline assignment: CDR1 MGHRA and CDR2 YSYEKL. With 5 bases removed from V and 4 bases from J, the gap between germline ends came to 7 bases. The length of the CDR3 is 12 residues. The CDR3 bases are TGCGCCAGCAGCGGCGGGGCAGATACGCAGTATTTT. Translating gives CASSGGADTQYF.

This chain connects TRBV4-1 to TRBJ1-2; D possibly corresponds to TRBD1 (5 bases). Germline CDR1 is MGHRA and CDR2 is YSYEKL. V lost 4 bases, J lost 6 bases, and 21 bases lay in between. This CDR3 contains 16 residues. The CDR3 DNA sequence: TGCGCCAGCAGCCCAGCGGGGCGGGGAGAAGGGGATGGCTACACCTTC. It encodes CASSPAGRGEGDGYTF.

This rearrangement joins TRBV11-3 to TRBJ2-7; TRBD1 might be the D (5 bases). Germline assignment: CDR1 SGHNT and CDR2 YENEEA. Trimming shortened V by 5 bases and J by 1 base, and 15 bases separated the two germline ends. The CDR3 covers 15 residues. CDR3 amino acids: CASSHTGTTSYEQYF. Here the CDR3 DNA reads TGTGCCAGCAGCCATACAGGTACCACATCCTACGAGCAGTACTTC.

J is TRBJ2-4 and V is TRBV2, with 9 bases lining up with TRBD1. Germline V gene data show CDR1 as SNHLY and CDR2 as FYNNEI. The V segment lost 0 bases and the J segment 1 base; nucleotides outside the gene matches: 4. The CDR3 is made up of 17 amino acids. In nucleotides, the CDR3 is TGTGCCAGCAGTGAAGCTGGACAGGGGCTCGCCAAAAACATTCAGTACTTC. Its protein is CASSEAGQGLAKNIQYF.

The chain has TRBV5-4 and TRBJ1-5; D unclear. The CDR3 contains 15 residues. Trimming shortened V by 0 bases and J by 0 bases, and 7 bases separated the two germline ends. In germline, CDR1 is SGHNT, CDR2 YYREEE (reference sequence). CDR3 residues: CASSLDASSNQPQHF. The CDR3 region has the DNA TGTGCCAGCAGCTTGGATGCGTCTAGCAATCAGCCCCAGCATTTT.

CDR3 DNA sequence: TGTGCCAGCAGCTCTAGGACGAGACTAGCGGGAGACACAGATACGCAGTATTTT. Translated: CASSSRTRLAGDTDTQYF. V gene TRBV7-9 combines with J gene TRBJ2-3; TRBD2 matches at 12 bases. Germline CDR1 and CDR2: SEHNR and FQNEAQ (reference sequence). This CDR3 has 18 residues. Germline trimming cut 4 bases from V and 2 bases from J; bases unmatched to any gene: 10.

This chain joins TRBV4-1 and TRBJ2-7; 7 bases align to TRBD2. CDR1 and CDR2 (germline): MGHRA, YSYEKL. The CDR3 sequence is 16 residues long. After removal of 0 bases from V and 9 bases from J, the junction contained 14 bases not matched to a gene. The CDR3 nucleotides are TGCGCCAGCAGCCAAGATCCGCCACTAGCGCTCCTTCCGCAGTACTTC. This codes for CASSQDPPLALLPQYF.

The CDR3 DNA sequence: TGTGCCAGCAGCTTTTATCAGGACTATGAGCAGTTCTTC. This encodes CASSFYQDYEQFF. The V call is TRBV7-9, the J call TRBJ2-1, with D possibly matching TRBD2 (5 bases). Germline CDR1 SEHNR, CDR2 FQNEAQ (reference sequence). The CDR3 is made up of 13 amino acids. V was shortened by 3 bases and J by 8 bases, with 11 bases between the two germline ends.

The V gene is TRBV2, the J gene TRBJ2-7, with unresolved D. CDR3 size: 13 residues. Germline CDR1 and CDR2: SNHLY and FYNNEI. Between the trimmed V and J ends, which lost 10 bases and 2 bases, there was a span of 15 bases. CDR3 coding DNA: TGTGCCACTCAAAGTGGGCAGGCCTACGAGCAGTACTTC. This encodes CATQSGQAYEQYF.

This rearrangement joins TRBV18 to TRBJ1-1; possibly TRBD1 for D (6 bases). The germline V and J ends were trimmed by 2 bases and 6 bases, with 10 bases remaining between them. The germline V gene has CDR1 KGHSH and CDR2 LQKENI. CDR3 length: 13 amino acids. The CDR3 DNA reads TGTGCCAGCTCACCAAACAGGGAGCCTGAAGCTTTCTTT. This gives the protein CASSPNREPEAFF. Using reference TRBV18 and TRBJ1-1 for the parts outside the CDR3, the full variable domain is NAGVMQNPRHLVRRRGQEARLRCSPMKGHSHVYWYRQLPEEGLKFMVYLQKENIIDESGMPKERFSAEFPKEGPSILRIQQVVRGDSAAYFCASSPNREPEAFFGQGTRLTVV.

The chain joins TRBV10-2 to TRBJ1-2; 10 bases agree with TRBD1. CDR1 is WSHSY and CDR2 is SAAADI in the germline V gene. CDR3 length equals 16 residues. Trimming removed 6 bases from V and 4 bases from J; junction bases left unmatched: 11. CDR3 sequence reads: CASRRAGQGVGYGYTF. CDR3 coding DNA: TGCGCCAGCAGGAGGGCTGGACAGGGGGTGGGCTATGGCTACACCTTC.

The chain employs TRBV5-5 and TRBJ2-1, with 11 bases identical to TRBD2. The CDR3 is 15 residues long. Germline trimming cut 3 bases from V and 7 bases from J; bases unmatched to any gene: 6. Germline assignment: CDR1 SGHKS and CDR2 YYEKEE (reference sequence). Written as DNA, the CDR3 is TGTGCCAGCAGCTCGGGACTAGCGGATCGGAATGAGCAGTTCTTC. Amino acids: CASSSGLADRNEQFF.

This clone has just one count. The chain joins TRBV10-2 to TRBJ2-5; TRBD1 might be the D (5 bases). The V and J ends lost 2 bases and 9 bases respectively, with 7 bases between them. The CDR3 runs to 11 residues. Germline CDR1 and CDR2: WSHSY and SAAADI. CDR3 DNA: TGCGCCAGCAGTGAGCTGGGGCCCCAGTACTTC. Residues: CASSELGPQYF.

This clone was seen only once. V gene TRBV14 combines with J gene TRBJ2-3; 7 bases match TRBD1. Germline V gives CDR1 SGHDN, CDR2 FVKESK. Losses at the gene ends were 3 bases for V and 0 bases for J; bases not matched to a gene: 15. CDR3 length equals 19 residues. Here the CDR3 DNA reads TGTGCCAGCAGCCAGAGCGCTAGGGACAGCCTATCTAGCACAGATACGCAGTATTTT. This translates into CASSQSARDSLSSTDTQYF.

A remark on this clone: This same CDR3 is encoded by further DNA sequences in the sample. The chain has TRBV9 and TRBJ2-3; no definite D call. The CDR3 is made up of 13 amino acids. Germline loops: CDR1 SGDLS, CDR2 YYNGEE. Trimming shortened V by 0 bases and J by 5 bases, and 7 bases separated the two germline ends. This CDR3 reads CASSVGLLDTQYF. The CDR3 DNA is TGTGCCAGCAGCGTAGGTCTACTAGATACGCAGTATTTT. Based on the CDR3 plus reference TRBV9 and TRBJ2-3, the full variable domain is DSGVTQTPKHLITATGQRVTLRCSPRSGDLSVYWYQQSLDQGLQFLIQYYNGEERAKGNILERFSAQQFPDLHSELNLSSLELGDSALYFCASSVGLLDTQYFGPGTRLTVL.

J is TRBJ2-7 and V is TRBV11-3, with 9 bases that match TRBD1. In germline, CDR1 is SGHNT, CDR2 YENEEA. This CDR3 spans 15 amino acids. The trim removed 5 bases at V and 4 bases at J, leaving 9 bases unmatched. CDR3 loop: CASSHSGTGPYEQYF. The CDR3 nucleotides read TGTGCCAGCAGCCATTCCGGGACAGGGCCATACGAGCAGTACTTC.

V is TRBV10-1 and J is TRBJ1-4; 7 bases line up with TRBD1. Trimming cost V 4 bases and J 1 base; bases outside gene matches: 3. The germline CDR1 and CDR2 sequences are WNHNN and SYGVQD (reference sequence). The CDR3 is made up of 15 amino acids. The chain's CDR3 is CASSVDRVTNEKLFF. CDR3 bases: TGCGCCAGCAGTGTAGACAGGGTAACTAATGAAAAACTGTTTTTT.

The chain combines TRBV5-4 with TRBJ1-2; D not resolved. In germline, CDR1 is SGHNT, CDR2 YYREEE (reference sequence). This CDR3 comprises 14 residues. The germline V and J ends were trimmed by 0 bases and 4 bases, with 10 bases remaining between them. The chain's CDR3 is CASSLAARPYGYTF. As DNA, the CDR3 is TGTGCCAGCAGCTTGGCCGCGAGGCCCTATGGCTACACCTTC.

The rearrangement joins TRBV13 to TRBJ1-5; possible D gene TRBD1, 6 bases. Germline-derived CDR1 and CDR2 are PRHDT and FYEKMQ (reference sequence). This CDR3 has 19 residues. The V gene lost 0 bases and the J gene lost 2 bases, with 20 bases spanning the gap. The CDR3 DNA reads as TGTGCCAGCAGCTTAGGGGGGGGGCGGCTTCGAGATGGCAATCAGCCCCAGCATTTT. Protein sequence: CASSLGGGRLRDGNQPQHF.